Listed below are T cell receptor beta chains from one sample, sequenced in a study of cytomegalovirus exposure and HLA in healthy donors. Profiled with immunoSEQ multiplex PCR; TCRdb holds only in-frame clones, not every one. Of about 120,000 clones in the sample, approximately 80% were seen once. Sequenced: PBMCs. Every receptor here comes from a female donor in good health and CMV-seronegative. Each CDR3 is given with its conserved first and last residue. Fields, in order: V gene, clone size, J gene, D gene, CDR3 DNA, CDR3 protein. A D gene is named only where the DNA matches it firmly. The size field is filled for only some rows; it gives once, few, many or a size class.

>TRBV19|few|TRBJ2-1|-
TGTGCCAGTAGTACTCACAATCGACAGACCGATGAGCAGTTCTTC
CASSTHNRQTDEQFF
>TRBV10-3|few|TRBJ2-1|TRBD2
TGTGCCATCAGTGCGACTAGCGGGAGTAGCTCCTACAATGAGCAGTTCTTC
CAISATSGSSSYNEQFF
>TRBV2|-|TRBJ2-5|-
TGTGCCAGCAGTGTAACCGGGACATATCAAGAGACCCAGTACTTC
CASSVTGTYQETQYF
>TRBV6-5|-|TRBJ2-3|-
TGTGCCAGCCAAGCGGACGGGCACACAGATACGCAGTATTTT
CASQADGHTDTQYF
>TRBV5-1|-|TRBJ1-1|-
TGCGCCAGCAGCTCGGGGGGGGGAGGCACTGAAGCTTTCTTT
CASSSGGGGTEAFF
>TRBV13|-|TRBJ1-3|-
TGTGCCAGCAGCTTACTCCAGGGCCCTGGAAACACCATATATTTT
CASSLLQGPGNTIYF
>TRBV7-7|-|TRBJ2-1|-
TGTGCTAGCAGCAGAACGCTAGGCAATGAGCAGTTCTTC
CASSRTLGNEQFF
>TRBV19|-|TRBJ2-1|TRBD1
TGTGCCAGTAGTATACCTGGGACAGCCCCCTCCTACAATGAGCAGTTCTTC
CASSIPGTAPSYNEQFF
>TRBV5-4|-|TRBJ1-2|-
TGTGCCAGCAGCCCAAACGCCCAGAAGGGAGGCGACTATGGCTACACCTTC
CASSPNAQKGGDYGYTF
>TRBV5-4|-|TRBJ2-7|-
TGTGCCAGCAGCCCAACGGGTCAGCCAAGCGAGCAGTACTTC
CASSPTGQPSEQYF
>TRBV7-2|-|TRBJ2-5|-
TGTGCCAGCAGCTTAGGTCCCAGGGGGACCCAGTACTTC
CASSLGPRGTQYF
>TRBV5-4|-|TRBJ1-6|-
TGTGCCAGCAGCTTGGGAGGACAGCGCAATTCACCCCTCCACTTT
CASSLGGQRNSPLHF
>TRBV5-6|-|TRBJ2-5|TRBD2
TGTGCCAGCAGCTTGGAGGTGACTAGCGGGGAGGGGGGAGAGACCCAGTACTTC
CASSLEVTSGEGGETQYF
>TRBV21-1|-|TRBJ1-2|-
TGTGCCAGCAGCAGACGGACAGGGGTCGGCTACACCTTC
CASSRRTGVGYTF
>TRBV11-2|-|TRBJ2-7|TRBD1
TGTGCCAGCAGCTCGAGGGACAGGGGGATCGGCGAGCAGTACTTC
CASSSRDRGIGEQYF
>TRBV5-1|-|TRBJ1-1|-
TGCGCCAGCAGTTCGACGGACGGGGGGCTCCAGAACACTGAAGCTTTCTTT
CASSSTDGGLQNTEAFF
>TRBV7-3|-|TRBJ1-1|TRBD1
TGTGCCAGCAGCTTAAGGCCCCCAAACGGACAGGGTGGAATGAACACTGAAGCTTTCTTT
CASSLRPPNGQGGMNTEAFF
>TRBV7-2|once|TRBJ2-5|TRBD2
TGTGCCAGCAGCTTAAAAAGTAGCGGGGGCTCGAGCCCGGGGACCCAGTACTTC
CASSLKSSGGSSPGTQYF
>TRBV19|-|TRBJ2-6|TRBD1
TGTGCCAGTAGGACAGGGGAAGCTGGGGCCAACGTCCTGACTTTC
CASRTGEAGANVLTF
>TRBV4-1|few|TRBJ1-1|-
TGCGCCAGCAGCCAAGATGAATTCCGGGACACTGAAGCTTTCTTT
CASSQDEFRDTEAFF
>TRBV7-9|-|TRBJ2-5|TRBD2
TGTGCCAGCAGCTTATTAGCGGGGGGTCAAGAGACCCAGTACTTC
CASSLLAGGQETQYF
>TRBV6-1|few|TRBJ2-7|TRBD1
TGTGCCAGTCACTGGACAGGGACCTACGAGCAGTACTTC
CASHWTGTYEQYF
>TRBV19|-|TRBJ1-6|-
TGTGCCAGTAGTATAGCAGGGAAGGGCAATTCACCCCTCCACTTT
CASSIAGKGNSPLHF
>TRBV9|-|TRBJ1-1|-
TGTGCCAGCAACCCCGGGGGGGCAGCGAACACTGAAGCTTTCTTT
CASNPGGAANTEAFF
>TRBV6-1|-|TRBJ1-1|TRBD1
TGTGCCAGCAGTGCGGACAGGGGGGGAAGCACGAACACTGAAGCTTTCTTT
CASSADRGGSTNTEAFF
>TRBV7-9|-|TRBJ1-5|-
TGTGCCAGCAGCCGGCCGGGGGGTAGGGATCAGCCCCAGCATTTT
CASSRPGGRDQPQHF
>TRBV6-5|-|TRBJ1-2|-
TGTGCCAGCAGTCAGACAGTTAATAACTATGGCTACACCTTC
CASSQTVNNYGYTF
>TRBV2|-|TRBJ2-5|-
TGTGCCAGCGCGTACAGTCAAGAGACCCAGTACTTC
CASAYSQETQYF
>TRBV6-1|-|TRBJ2-7|-
TGTGCCAGCAGTGAAGGGAGGGTGTTCGAGCAGTACTTC
CASSEGRVFEQYF
>TRBV5-1|once|TRBJ2-7|-
TGCGCCAGCAGCTTGGGGCAGGGCGGCGAGCAGTACTTC
CASSLGQGGEQYF
>TRBV4-1|-|TRBJ1-1|-
TGCGCCAGCAGCCAAGGGCCGGGGTTCGAGACTGAAGCTTTCTTT
CASSQGPGFETEAFF
>TRBV7-9|-|TRBJ2-7|-
TGTGCCAGCAGCATCCCCTCTGGGGGCTTCTACGAGCAGTACTTC
CASSIPSGGFYEQYF
>TRBV19|-|TRBJ1-1|TRBD1
TGTGCCAGTAGTATAGCCCCGGGGACAGGGTGGGTGAACACTGAAGCTTTCTTT
CASSIAPGTGWVNTEAFF
>TRBV4-3|-|TRBJ1-2|-
TGCGCCAGCAGCCCCACGTTCCTCCGGGGTACTGGCTACACCTTC
CASSPTFLRGTGYTF
>TRBV6-5|-|TRBJ2-7|TRBD1
TGTGCCAGCAGTTACTCGGGACAGGGGCCCTACGAGCAGTACTTC
CASSYSGQGPYEQYF
>TRBV11-2|-|TRBJ1-3|TRBD1
TGTGCCAGCAGCCTAGGGACAGGGGGCGTCGGTTACACCATATATTTT
CASSLGTGGVGYTIYF
>TRBV7-8|-|TRBJ2-5|TRBD2
TGTGCCAGCAGCCCAGGACTAGCGGGGAGGCAAGAGACCCAGTACTTC
CASSPGLAGRQETQYF
>TRBV5-4|-|TRBJ1-3|TRBD1
TGTGCCAGCAGCTTGACAGGGGCGACCTCTGGAAACACCATATATTTT
CASSLTGATSGNTIYF
>TRBV18|-|TRBJ2-7|-
TGTGCCAGCTCACCCCGAGGGACTGGCGAGCAGTACTTC
CASSPRGTGEQYF
>TRBV29-1|-|TRBJ2-5|-
TGCAGCGTTTACCCAGGGGATGCTCCGAGTGAGACCCAGTACTTC
CSVYPGDAPSETQYF
>TRBV29-1|-|TRBJ2-3|-
TGCAGCGGTGTCTCGCGGGGTAGCACAGATACGCAGTATTTT
CSGVSRGSTDTQYF
>TRBV9|-|TRBJ1-1|-
TGTGCCAGCACGACAGACAAGAACACTGAAGCTTTCTTT
CASTTDKNTEAFF
>TRBV19|-|TRBJ1-1|-
TGTGCCAGTAGTCCCCAGGGAGGCACTGAAGCTTTCTTT
CASSPQGGTEAFF
>TRBV4-2|-|TRBJ1-2|TRBD1
TGTGCCAGCAGCGAAGTTTTCACAGGGGGCCTCTATTATGGCTACACCTTC
CASSEVFTGGLYYGYTF
>TRBV7-2|-|TRBJ2-5|TRBD2
TGTGCCAGCAGCTTAGTGGGACTAGCGGGGGGAGAGACCCAGTACTTC
CASSLVGLAGGETQYF
>TRBV7-6|-|TRBJ2-7|-
TGTGCCAGCAGCTTAACGAGACAGTCCTACGAGCAGTACTTC
CASSLTRQSYEQYF
>TRBV18|-|TRBJ2-3|-
TGTGCCAGCTCACCCCCTAGCACAGATACGCAGTATTTT
CASSPPSTDTQYF
>TRBV30|-|TRBJ2-1|-
TGTGCCTGGAGCGTCGCGTCCTACAATGAGCAGTTCTTC
CAWSVASYNEQFF
>TRBV6-1|-|TRBJ1-2|-
TGTGCCAGCAGTGAAATGTCGGGTCTCCGCTATGGCTACACCTTC
CASSEMSGLRYGYTF
>TRBV5-1|-|TRBJ2-2|TRBD1
TGCGCCAGCAGCTTGGGTTGGGACAGGGCTAAAGGAACGAACACCGGGGAGCTGTTTTTT
CASSLGWDRAKGTNTGELFF